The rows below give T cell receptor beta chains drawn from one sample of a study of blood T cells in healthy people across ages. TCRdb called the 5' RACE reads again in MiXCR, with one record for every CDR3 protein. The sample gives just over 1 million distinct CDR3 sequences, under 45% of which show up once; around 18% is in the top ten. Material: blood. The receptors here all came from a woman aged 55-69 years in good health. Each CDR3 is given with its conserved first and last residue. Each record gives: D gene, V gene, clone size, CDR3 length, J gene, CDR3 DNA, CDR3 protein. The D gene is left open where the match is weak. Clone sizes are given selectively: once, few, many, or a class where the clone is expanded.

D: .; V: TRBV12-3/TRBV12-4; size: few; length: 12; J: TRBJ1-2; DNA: TGTGCCAGCAGTTCGGACAGTCGCGGCTACACCTTC; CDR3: CASSSDSRGYTF
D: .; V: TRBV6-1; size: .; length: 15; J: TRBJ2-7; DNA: TGTGCCAGCAGTGTTCCGCTTCAATACTCCTACGAGCAGTACTTC; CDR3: CASSVPLQYSYEQYF
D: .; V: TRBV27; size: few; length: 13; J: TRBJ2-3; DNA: TGTGCCAGCAGCCCCCTTGCCTCGGATACGCAGTATTTT; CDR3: CASSPLASDTQYF
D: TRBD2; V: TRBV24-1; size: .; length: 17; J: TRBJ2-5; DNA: TGTGCCACCAGTGATCCTAGGACTAGCGGGACTTCAGAGACCCAGTACTTC; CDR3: CATSDPRTSGTSETQYF
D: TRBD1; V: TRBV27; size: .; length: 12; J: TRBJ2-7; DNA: TGTGCCAGCAGGGACAGGGGGCTCGAGCAGTACTTC; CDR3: CASRDRGLEQYF
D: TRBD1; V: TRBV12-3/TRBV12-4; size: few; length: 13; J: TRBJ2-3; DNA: TGTGCCACAGGGACAGGATACACAGATACGCAGTATTTT; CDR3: CATGTGYTDTQYF
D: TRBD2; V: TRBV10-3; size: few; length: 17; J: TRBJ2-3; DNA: TGTGCCATCAGTGGAAGCGATAGGACTAGCGGCACAGATACGCAGTATTTT; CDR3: CAISGSDRTSGTDTQYF
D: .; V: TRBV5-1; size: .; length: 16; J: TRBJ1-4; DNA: TGCGCCAGCAGCCCGCGAGGCCGAGGTCTAAGAGAAAAACTGTTTTTT; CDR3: CASSPRGRGLREKLFF
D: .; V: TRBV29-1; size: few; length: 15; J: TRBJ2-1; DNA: TGCAGCGCTGGGGGGGGCATGAGCTCCTACAATGAGCAGTTCTTC; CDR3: CSAGGGMSSYNEQFF
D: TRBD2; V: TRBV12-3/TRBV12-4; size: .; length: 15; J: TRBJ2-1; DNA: TGTGCCAGCAGGTCCGGGACTAGCGGGAGCGGGGAGCAGTTCTTC; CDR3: CASRSGTSGSGEQFF
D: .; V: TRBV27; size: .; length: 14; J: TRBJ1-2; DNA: TGTGCCAGCAGGCGACAAGGGGCGGACTATGGCGACACCTTC; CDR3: CASRRQGADYGDTF
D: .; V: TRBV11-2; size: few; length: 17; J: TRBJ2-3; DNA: TGTGCCAGCAGCGCCGGAAGGTTGCGGGACCCCACAGATACGCAGTATTTT; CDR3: CASSAGRLRDPTDTQYF
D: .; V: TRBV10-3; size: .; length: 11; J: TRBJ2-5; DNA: TGTGCCATCAATATAGGGGATGAGCAGTACTTC; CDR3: CAINIGDEQYF
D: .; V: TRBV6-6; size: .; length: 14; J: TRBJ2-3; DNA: TGTGCCAGCAGTGACGGGCAGATCACAGATACGCAGTATTTT; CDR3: CASSDGQITDTQYF
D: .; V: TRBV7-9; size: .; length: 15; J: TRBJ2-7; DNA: TGTGCCAGCAGCTTAGAGATAGCGGACTCCTACGAGCAGTACTTC; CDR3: CASSLEIADSYEQYF
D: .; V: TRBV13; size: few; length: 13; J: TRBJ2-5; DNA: TGTGCCAGCAGCTTTACTAGGCAAGAGACCCAGTACTTC; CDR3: CASSFTRQETQYF
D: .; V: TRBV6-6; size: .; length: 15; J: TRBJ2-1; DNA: TGTGCCAGCAGCCCCGAGGCAGGGGCTTATGATGAGCAGTTCTTC; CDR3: CASSPEAGAYDEQFF
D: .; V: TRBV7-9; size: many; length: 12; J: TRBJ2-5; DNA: TGTGCCAGCAGCTTATTGGGAGAGACCCAGTACTTC; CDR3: CASSLLGETQYF
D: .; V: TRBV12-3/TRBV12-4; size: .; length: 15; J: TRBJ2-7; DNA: .; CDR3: CASHPSGHFLYQQYF
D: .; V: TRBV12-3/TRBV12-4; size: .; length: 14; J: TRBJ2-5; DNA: TGTGCCAGCAGTTCCAAGATAAGAGGGGAGACCCAGTACTTC; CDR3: CASSSKIRGETQYF
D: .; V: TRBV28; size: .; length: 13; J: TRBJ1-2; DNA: TGTGCCAGCGAACACAAGGGGAACTATGGCTACACCTTC; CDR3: CASEHKGNYGYTF
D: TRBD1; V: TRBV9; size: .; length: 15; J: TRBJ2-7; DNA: TGTGCCAGCAGCGTGGAGGACAGGGCTCCCCACGAGCAGTACTTC; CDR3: CASSVEDRAPHEQYF
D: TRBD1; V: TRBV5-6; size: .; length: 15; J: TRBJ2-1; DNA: TGTGCCAGCAGCTTTGAGGGACAGGGCTATTTTGAGCAGTTCTTC; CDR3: CASSFEGQGYFEQFF
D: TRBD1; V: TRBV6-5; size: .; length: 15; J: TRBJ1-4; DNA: TGTGCCAGCAGACGAGGGACAGAGCCCAATGAAAAACTGTTTTTT; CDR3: CASRRGTEPNEKLFF
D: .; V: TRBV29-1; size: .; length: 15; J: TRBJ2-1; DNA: TGCAGCGTCACCCTGACGGAGGCCATGCTCAATGAGCAGTTCTTC; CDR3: CSVTLTEAMLNEQFF
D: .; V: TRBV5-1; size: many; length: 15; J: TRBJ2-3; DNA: TGCGCCAGCAGCACGGGGTTTTCGAGCACAGATACGCAGTATTTT; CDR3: CASSTGFSSTDTQYF
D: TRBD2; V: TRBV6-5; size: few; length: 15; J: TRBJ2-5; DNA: TGTGCCAGCTCCCGGGGGGAGGGTGTCCCAGAGACCCAGTACTTC; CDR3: CASSRGEGVPETQYF
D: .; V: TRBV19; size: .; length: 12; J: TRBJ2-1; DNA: TGTGCCAGTAGTATAGCTAACAATGAGCAGTTCTTC; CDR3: CASSIANNEQFF
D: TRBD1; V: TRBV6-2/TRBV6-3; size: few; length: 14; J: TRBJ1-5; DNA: TGTGCCAGCAGAAGGACAGGTCCTCGTCAGCCCCAGCATTTT; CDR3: CASRRTGPRQPQHF
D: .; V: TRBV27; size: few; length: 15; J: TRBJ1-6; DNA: TGTGCCAGCAGTTTAGCCCGCCGGGCCGACCCCCCCCTCCACTTT; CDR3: CASSLARRADPPLHF
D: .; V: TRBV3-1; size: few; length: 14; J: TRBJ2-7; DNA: TGTGCCAGCAGCCAAGGAAGACTGTACTACGAGCAGTACTTC; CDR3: CASSQGRLYYEQYF
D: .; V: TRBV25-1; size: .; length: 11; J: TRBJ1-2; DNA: TGTGCCAGCAGTGTCCACTATGGCTACACCTTC; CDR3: CASSVHYGYTF
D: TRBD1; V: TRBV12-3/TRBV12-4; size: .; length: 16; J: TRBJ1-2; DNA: TGTGCCAGCAATTTAATGTCAGGGGGGGGTAACTATGGCTACACCTTC; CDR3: CASNLMSGGGNYGYTF
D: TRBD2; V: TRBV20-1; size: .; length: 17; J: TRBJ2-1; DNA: TGCAGTGCTAGAGATCTATCATTCCTAGCGGGAGATAATGAGCAGTTCTTC; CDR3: CSARDLSFLAGDNEQFF
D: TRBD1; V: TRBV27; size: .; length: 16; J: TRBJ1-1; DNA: TGTGCCAGCAGTTTTCTCGCGACAGGGCGTGGCACTGAAGCTTTCTTT; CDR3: CASSFLATGRGTEAFF
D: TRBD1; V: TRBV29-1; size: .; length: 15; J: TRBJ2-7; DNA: TGCAGCGTTGAGGTTCGGACAGGGGGCGGCTACGAGCAGTACTTC; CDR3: CSVEVRTGGGYEQYF
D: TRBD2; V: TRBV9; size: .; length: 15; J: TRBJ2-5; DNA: TGTGCCAGCAGCGTCGGCACTAGCGGGACTGAGACCCAGTACTTC; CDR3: CASSVGTSGTETQYF
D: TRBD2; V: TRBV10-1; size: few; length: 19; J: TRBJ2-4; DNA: TGCGCCAGCAGTGAGTCGTGGGCTAGCGGGAGCCTCGGCTCTGGGGAGCAGTACTTC; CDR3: CASSESWASGSLGSGEQYF
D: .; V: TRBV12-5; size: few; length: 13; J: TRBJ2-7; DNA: TGTGCTAGTGGTTTTGGCGGGACCTACGAGCAGTACTTC; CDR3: CASGFGGTYEQYF
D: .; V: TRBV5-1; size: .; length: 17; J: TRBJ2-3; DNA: TGCGCCAGCAGCTTGGGTCTCAGGGCTAGCGCCCAAGATACGCAGTATTTT; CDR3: CASSLGLRASAQDTQYF
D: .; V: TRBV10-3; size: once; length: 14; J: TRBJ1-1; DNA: TGTGCCATCAGTGAGTCTGTGGGAAACACTGAAGCTTTCTTT; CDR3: CAISESVGNTEAFF
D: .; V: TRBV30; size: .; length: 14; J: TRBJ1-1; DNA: TGTGCCTGGACCCCCCAGGGGTTTTACGCTGAAGCTTTCTTT; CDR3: CAWTPQGFYAEAFF
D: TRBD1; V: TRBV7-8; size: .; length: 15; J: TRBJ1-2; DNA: TGTGCCAGCAGCTTAGCTCGCGGGACAGGAGGTGGCTACACCTTC; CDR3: CASSLARGTGGGYTF
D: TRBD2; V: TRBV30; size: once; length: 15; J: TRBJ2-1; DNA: TGTGCCTGGAGTGGATTGGCTAGCGGGTACAATGAGCAGTTCTTC; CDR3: CAWSGLASGYNEQFF
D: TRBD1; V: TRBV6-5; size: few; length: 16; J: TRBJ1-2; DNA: TGTGCCAGCAGTTACGTACAAATGGGACAGGGTGAGGGCTACACCTTC; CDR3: CASSYVQMGQGEGYTF